This T cell receptor beta chain was obtained from a study of blood T cell repertoires in COVID-19. Across the study: The samples span acute and convalescent COVID-19 from the United States, Italy and Spain. Nucleic acid was either cDNA or gDNA, and it came from T cells, B-cell-depleted T cells, or PBMCs.

Authors' analysis steps: Amplification of reference gene primers was used by the study to estimate nucleated cell counts. The protocol was immunoSEQ multiplex PCR, while the TCRdb copy is restricted to in-frame clones and leaves out a portion. Clone size and the V and J calls come from that table; the DNA yielded D and trimming. The data contain about 66,000 clones, around 82% of them seen just once; the ten biggest clones take up just over 6.5%. The V and J ends lost 1 base and 1 base, in that order; junction bases with no gene match: 1. This CDR3 spans 14 amino acids. The germline CDR1 and CDR2 sequences are GTSNPN and SVGIG (reference sequence).

The genes are TRBV30 and TRBJ1-1; 9 bases fit TRBD1. The sequence derives from a man in his sixties with acute or convalescent COVID-19. Sequenced: peripheral blood. CDR3 sequence (DNA): TGTGCCTGGAGTGCGGACAGGGGGAACACTGAAGCTTTCTTT. The encoded protein is CAWSADRGNTEAFF.